The clone carrying this T cell receptor beta chain was seen ten or more times. CDR3 length: 12 residues. CDR1 is SQVTM and CDR2 is ANQGSEA in the germline V gene. Trimming cost V 7 bases and J 3 bases, with 10 bases left between them. In TCRdb, the RT-PCR reads were re-called with MiXCR into one record per CDR3 protein. The sample has around 580,000 distinct CDR3 sequences; approximately 10% are singletons. This specimen comes from a study of response to subunit inactivated influenza vaccine. The clonotype was recovered from a man aged 45-65 years who received an inactivated influenza vaccine. V and J are TRBV29-1 and TRBJ2-4, with D possibly being TRBD2 (5 bases). The sequencing used PBMCs from blood, collected on the day of vaccination. DNA of the CDR3: TGCAGCGCTGGGAGCAGCAAAAACATTCAGTACTTC. Amino acids: CSAGSSKNIQYF.